Presented here are 16 T cell receptor beta chains from one specimen sequenced in a study of cytomegalovirus exposure and HLA in healthy donors. PCR employed 60 Vbeta and 13 Jbeta primers. Produced via immunoSEQ multiplex PCR; TCRdb's table is partial and in-frame only. The sample lists fewer than 300,000 clones, approximately 80% occurring once. Sequencing was done on a sample of PBMCs. These receptors were collected from a girl aged 2 to 9 in good health and CMV-seronegative.

This chain uses TRBV29-1 with TRBJ2-1; D not certain. Germline V gives CDR1 SQVTM, CDR2 ANQGSEA. The CDR3 has 16 amino acids. V lost 7 bases to trimming and J lost 0 bases, with 19 bases between them. DNA for the CDR3: TGCAGCGCCCGAGGCCACTCTCTGAGCTCCTACAATGAGCAGTTCTTC. As protein: CSARGHSLSSYNEQFF.

This rearrangement joins TRBV4-2 to TRBJ2-1; TRBD2 aligns across 16 bases. After removal of 0 bases from V and 15 bases from J, the junction contained 8 bases not matched to a gene. This CDR3 contains 16 residues. Germline V gives CDR1 LGHNA, CDR2 YNFKEQ. The CDR3 nucleotides read TGTGCCAGCAGCCAAGAGGGGACTAGCGGGGGGGCCTGGCCGTTCTTC. Translating it yields CASSQEGTSGGAWPFF.

This clone came up a few times. The chain combines TRBV29-1 with TRBJ2-1, with 15 bases lining up with TRBD2. This CDR3 is 18 amino acids long. CDR1 SQVTM and CDR2 ANQGSEA come from the germline V gene. V was pared by 6 bases and J by 12 bases, with 21 bases of the junction left unmatched. For the CDR3, the DNA is TGCAGCGTAGAACAGGGTGGGACTAGCGGGAGGACCTCGGGGGGGCAGTTCTTC. The encoded protein is CSVEQGGTSGRTSGGQFF.

Details on this clone: A read error may produce the germline difference seen at one junction end. Additional DNA sequences in this sample encode the identical CDR3. J is TRBJ1-2 and V is TRBV5-1; no firm D call. The CDR3 is made up of 14 amino acids. Germline CDR1 reads SGHRS; CDR2 reads YFSETQ. CDR3 region: CASSLVPGNYGYTF. In nucleotides, the CDR3 is TGCGCCAGCAGCTTGGTTCCGGGGAACTATGGTTACACCTTC.

J is TRBJ2-1 and V is TRBV10-3; perhaps TRBD1 as D (6 bases). The germline V gene encodes CDR1 ENHRY and CDR2 SYGVKD. The V gene lost 3 bases and the J gene lost 7 bases, with 10 bases spanning the gap. The CDR3 extends over 13 amino acids. CDR3 residues: CAISDGTYNEQFF. In DNA, the CDR3 is TGTGCCATCAGTGACGGGACATATAATGAGCAGTTCTTC.

The chain is built from TRBV6-5 and TRBJ2-2; D gene ambiguous. There are 13 residues in the CDR3. V dropped 6 bases and J dropped 13 bases, with 18 bases sitting between them. Germline CDR1 and CDR2: MNHEY and SVGAGI. The CDR3 reads CASRPGLGLGLFF. The DNA for the CDR3 is TGTGCCAGCAGGCCCGGATTGGGCCTGGGGCTGTTTTTT.

V usage is TRBV6-4 and J usage is TRBJ2-1; 10 nucleotides align to TRBD2. Germline assignment: CDR1 MRHNA and CDR2 SNTAGT. The CDR3 runs 15 residues. V lost 5 bases and J lost 4; bases outside the gene matches: 5. For the CDR3, the DNA is TGTGCCAGCAGTCTTACTAGCGGGGATTACAATGAGCAGTTCTTC. Residues: CASSLTSGDYNEQFF.

The chain employs TRBV9 and TRBJ2-2; D uncertain. This CDR3 has 16 amino acids. Deletions cut 2 bases from V and 4 bases from J, with 15 bases between. The germline gives CDR1 SGDLS, CDR2 YYNGEE. The chain's CDR3 is CASSVRPLHSTGELFF. The CDR3 coding sequence is TGTGCCAGCAGCGTGAGGCCTTTGCACTCCACCGGGGAGCTGTTTTTT. The variable domain in full, with the rest retrieved from reference TRBV9 and TRBJ2-2, is DSGVTQTPKHLITATGQRVTLRCSPRSGDLSVYWYQQSLDQGLQFLIQYYNGEERAKGNILERFSAQQFPDLHSELNLSSLELGDSALYFCASSVRPLHSTGELFFGEGSRLTVL.

In its sample, this clone was seen a few times. J is TRBJ2-5 and V is TRBV4-1, with D possibly being TRBD1 (5 bases). There are 15 residues in the CDR3. Trimming removed 0 bases from V and 5 bases from J, with 13 bases in between. In germline, CDR1 is MGHRA, CDR2 YSYEKL. In nucleotides, the CDR3 is TGCGCCAGCAGCCAAGAAAAAATAGGGGTCGAGACCCAGTACTTC. It yields the protein CASSQEKIGVETQYF.

This chain uses TRBV4-2 with TRBJ2-5; 7 bases align to TRBD1. The junction had 7 bases not matched to a gene; V was cut back by 3 bases and J by 3 bases. There are 15 residues in the CDR3. Germline CDR1 reads LGHNA; CDR2 reads YNFKEQ. The CDR3 protein is CASSQKGQLKETQYF. The CDR3 DNA is TGTGCCAGCAGCCAGAAGGGACAGCTCAAAGAGACCCAGTACTTC.

This clone was seen only a few times. J is TRBJ2-1 and V is TRBV6-4; 10 positions match TRBD2. V shed 3 bases, J shed 3 bases, and the junction held 2 bases outside the gene matches. The V gene's germline CDR1 is MRHNA and CDR2 SNTAGT. CDR3 length equals 15 residues. The CDR3 region has the DNA TGTGCCAGCAGTGAATCTAGCGGGAGCTACAATGAGCAGTTCTTC. It translates to CASSESSGSYNEQFF.

This clone came up a few times. This chain links TRBV19 with TRBJ2-3; the match to TRBD2 covers 10 bases. Germline V gene data show CDR1 as LNHDA and CDR2 as SQIVND (reference sequence). This CDR3 comprises 14 residues. The junction had 5 bases not matched to a gene; V was cut back by 6 bases and J by 5 bases. DNA for the CDR3: TGTGCCAGTAGCTGGACTAGCGGAGAAGATACGCAGTATTTT. It is translated as CASSWTSGEDTQYF.

The rearrangement joins TRBV7-9 to TRBJ2-7; 7 bases are a match to TRBD1. The CDR3 spans 12 residues. Germline V CDR1 and CDR2: SEHNR, FQNEAQ (reference sequence). Losses at the gene ends were 2 bases for V and 7 bases for J; bases not matched to a gene: 2. CDR3 nucleotides: TGTGCCAGCAGCTTAAGGGGGCAAGAGCAGTACTTC. Its translation: CASSLRGQEQYF.

V gene TRBV12-5 combines with J gene TRBJ2-3; D is unclear. This CDR3 comprises 13 residues. Trimming took off 2 bases at V and 3 bases at J, with 6 bases between the two ends. In germline, CDR1 is LGHNT, CDR2 FRNRAP. CDR3 DNA: TGTGCTAGTGGTTTGCCCAATACAGATACGCAGTATTTT. Translation gives CASGLPNTDTQYF. The variable domain in full, with the rest retrieved from reference TRBV12-5 and TRBJ2-3, is DARVTQTPRHKVTEMGQEVTMRCQPILGHNTVFWYRQTMMQGLELLAYFRNRAPLDDSGMPKDRFSAEMPDATLATLKIQPSEPRDSAVYFCASGLPNTDTQYFGPGTRLTVL.

V gene TRBV28 combines with J gene TRBJ2-7, with 9 bases fitting TRBD2. V was clipped by 11 bases and J by 4 bases; unmatched bases: 15. Per the germline V gene, CDR1 is MDHEN and CDR2 is SYDVKM. This CDR3 region has 15 residues. The CDR3 bases are TGTGCCGCTTGTGGAACGATTAGCGGGGGTTACGAGCAGTACTTC. Encoded protein: CAACGTISGGYEQYF.

In its sample, this clone was seen a few times. This chain uses TRBV18 with TRBJ1-1; D gene ambiguous. V shed 2 bases and J shed 1 base, with 5 bases lying between them. CDR1 is KGHSH, CDR2 LQKENI, per germline. This CDR3 comprises 13 residues. The CDR3, as DNA: TGTGCCAGCTCACCAGAACAGAACACTGAAGCTTTCTTT. Translated, it gives CASSPEQNTEAFF.